The present TCR beta chain was sequenced within a study of radiotherapy plus CTLA-4 blockade in lung cancer. Study summary: There were objective responses in roughly 18% of patients, and approximately 30% had disease control. Study-wide results and caveats: Subsequent to radiotherapy plus ipilimumab, tumor-derived TCR clones underwent expansion in blood. Interferon-beta and early blood T cell clone dynamics reportedly predicted response best.

This clone was counted once. What it recognizes is unknown. At one of its ends the junction is not consistent with the germline gene, which may arise from a read error. Focal radiation and CTLA-4 blockade (ipilimumab) were tested in chemo-refractory metastatic non-small-cell lung cancer patients. Assay: immunoSEQ multiplex PCR; the TCRdb copy retains only in-frame clones and omits some. The table includes about 120,000 clones, 80% to 90% detected once. This CDR3 has 14 amino acids. The germline V gene has CDR1 SGHVS and CDR2 FQNEAQ. The chain is built from TRBV7-8 and TRBJ2-7; D is unclear. The material was peripheral blood, obtained from a patient treated with radiotherapy plus ipilimumab. The source is a human donor with non-small cell lung cancer that progressed on radiotherapy plus ipilimumab. The CDR3 sequence is CASSLGFQGYGQYF. DNA for the CDR3: TGTGCCAGCAGCTTAGGATTCCAAGGCTACGGGCAGTACTTC.